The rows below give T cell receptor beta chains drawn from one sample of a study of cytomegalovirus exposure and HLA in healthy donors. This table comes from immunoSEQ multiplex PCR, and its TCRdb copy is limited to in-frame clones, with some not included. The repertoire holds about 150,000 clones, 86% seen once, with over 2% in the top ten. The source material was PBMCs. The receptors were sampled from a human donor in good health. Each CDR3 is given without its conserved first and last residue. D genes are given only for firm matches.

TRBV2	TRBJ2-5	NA	ASSEVTDQETQY
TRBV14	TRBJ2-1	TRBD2	ASSQGTSSYNEQF
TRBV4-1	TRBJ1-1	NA	ASSITGLNTEAF
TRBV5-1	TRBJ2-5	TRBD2	ASSLVGLAGAETQY
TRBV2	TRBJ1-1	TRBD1	ASSEAGQRNTEAF
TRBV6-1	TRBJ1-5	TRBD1	ASSARQGGNQPQH
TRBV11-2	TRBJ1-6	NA	ASSDEASYNSPLH
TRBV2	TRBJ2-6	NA	ASSGGRSGANVLT
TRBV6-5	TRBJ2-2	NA	ASSNYPSTGELF
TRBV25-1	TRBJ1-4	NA	ASSDRRTATNEKLF
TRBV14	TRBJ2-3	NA	ASSRPGPDTQY
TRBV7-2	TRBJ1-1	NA	ASSLHQNTEAF
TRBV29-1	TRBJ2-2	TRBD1	SVAGQGIDTGELF
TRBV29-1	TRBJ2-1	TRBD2	SVAGGSVSYNEQF
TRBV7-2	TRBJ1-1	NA	ASSLHMNTEAF
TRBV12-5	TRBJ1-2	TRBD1	ASGLVLGTGSRGYT
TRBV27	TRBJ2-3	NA	ASRRLYRAADTQY
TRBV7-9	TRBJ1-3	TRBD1	ASSPGQSSGNTIY
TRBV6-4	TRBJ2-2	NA	ASRKGAGTNTGELF
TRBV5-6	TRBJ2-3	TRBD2	ASSLGSGGPSTDTQY
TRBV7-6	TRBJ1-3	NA	ASSLLGGYSGNTIY
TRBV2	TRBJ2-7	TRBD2	ASKFRAGGQPYEQY
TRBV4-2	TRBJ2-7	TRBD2	ASSQDLPPAGGRYEQY
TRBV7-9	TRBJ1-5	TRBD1	ASSPGQGTNQPQH
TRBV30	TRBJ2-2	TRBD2	ALEPPQRELYTGELF
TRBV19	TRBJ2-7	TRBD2	ASSNPGGDSYEQY
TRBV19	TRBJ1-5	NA	ASSRDSDSNQPQH
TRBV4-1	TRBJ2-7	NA	ASSQEAGKKYYEQY
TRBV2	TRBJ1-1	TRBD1	ASSGNKPGQGASNTEAF
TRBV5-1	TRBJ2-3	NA	ASSLTFWGRSTDTQY
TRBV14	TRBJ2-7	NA	ASSQGRGTSYHEQY
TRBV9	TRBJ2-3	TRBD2	ASSVGSSGLTDTQY
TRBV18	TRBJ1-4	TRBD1	ASSPGTGLNEKLF
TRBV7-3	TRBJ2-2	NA	ASSEQGNRGGELF
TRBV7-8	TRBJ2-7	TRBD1	ASSLARGRVVYEQY
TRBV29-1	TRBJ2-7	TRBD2	SVGFSGTPSYEQY
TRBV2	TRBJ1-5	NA	ASSILYSNQPQH
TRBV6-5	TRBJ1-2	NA	ASSYRGGGYT
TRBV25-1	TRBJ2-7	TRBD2	ASSAMSGTTYEQY
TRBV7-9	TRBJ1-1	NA	ASSLAGGIEAF
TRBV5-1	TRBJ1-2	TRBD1	ASSLESSQGDGYT
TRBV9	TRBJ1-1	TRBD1	ASSLQGSTNTEAF
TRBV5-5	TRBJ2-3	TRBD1	ASSLVGGQGPGTDTQY
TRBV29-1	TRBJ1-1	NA	SVAYKRGVLWDTEAF
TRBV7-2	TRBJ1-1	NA	ASSLGGEAF
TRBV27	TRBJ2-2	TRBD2	ASSKRSGRTGELF
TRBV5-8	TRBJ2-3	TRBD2	ASSLGSGGSSTDTQY
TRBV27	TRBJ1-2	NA	ASSLRGGGAGWGYT
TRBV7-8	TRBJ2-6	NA	ASSLIPRDTGANVLT
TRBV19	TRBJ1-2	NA	ASRGTLRNYGYT
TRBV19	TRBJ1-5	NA	ASSMSRAFQPQH
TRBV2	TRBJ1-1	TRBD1	ASSERGDRDTEAF
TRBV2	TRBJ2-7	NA	ASRRQDNYEQY
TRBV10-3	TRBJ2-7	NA	ATSLVGEQY
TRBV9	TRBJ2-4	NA	ASSADSKDIQY
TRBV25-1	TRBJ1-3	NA	ASSESGTRSGNTIY
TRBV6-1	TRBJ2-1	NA	ASSPWTTTYNEQF
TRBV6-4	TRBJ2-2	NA	ASSGSANTGELF
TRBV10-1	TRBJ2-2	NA	ASSEGEAGELF
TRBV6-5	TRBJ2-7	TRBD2	ASSTSGSTSYEQY